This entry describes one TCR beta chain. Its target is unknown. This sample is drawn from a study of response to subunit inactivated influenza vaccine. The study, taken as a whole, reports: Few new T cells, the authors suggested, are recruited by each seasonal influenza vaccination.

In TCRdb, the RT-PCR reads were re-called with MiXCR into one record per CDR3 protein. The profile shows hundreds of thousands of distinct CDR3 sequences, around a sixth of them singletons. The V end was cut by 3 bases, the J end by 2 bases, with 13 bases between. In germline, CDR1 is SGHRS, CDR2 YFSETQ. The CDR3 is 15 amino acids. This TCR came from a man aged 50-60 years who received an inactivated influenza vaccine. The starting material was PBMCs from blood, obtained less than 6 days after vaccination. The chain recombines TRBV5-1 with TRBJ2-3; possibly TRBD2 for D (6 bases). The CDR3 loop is CASSSFGGVTDTQYF. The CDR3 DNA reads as TGCGCCAGCAGCTCCTTCGGCGGGGTCACAGATACGCAGTATTTT.